Following are 7 T cell receptor beta chains from one sample sequenced in a study of vaccination effects on CD4 cells after COVID-19. After expansion with viral peptide pools in the ViraFEST assay, antigen-specific CD4+ T cells were sequenced. Culture proceeded for under twelve days, and CD4+ T cells were then isolated. Confirmation by PCR established that the person had SARS-CoV-2 infection between March and December 2020. No antigen has been identified for these receptors. Produced via immunoSEQ multiplex PCR; TCRdb's table is partial and in-frame only. Altogether 25,000 to 35,000 clones are present, approximately 70% being singletons, with the ten largest covering less than 35%. Sequencing was performed on CD4+ T cells from PBMCs cultured with a peptide pool, taken before COVID-19 vaccination. The source of these receptors is a human donor who had a prior SARS-CoV-2 infection.

The J gene is TRBJ2-3, the V gene TRBV2, with 11 bases that match TRBD2. Losses at the gene ends were 5 bases for V and 3 bases for J; bases not matched to a gene: 13. CDR1 is SNHLY and CDR2 is FYNNEI in the germline V gene. The CDR3 has 18 amino acids. The CDR3 is CASSPTTTRLAGTDTQYF. DNA for the CDR3: TGTGCCAGCAGTCCAACCACCACTAGACTAGCGGGAACAGATACGCAGTATTTT.

V is TRBV19 and J is TRBJ2-2, with 7 nucleotides matching TRBD2. CDR3 length: 17 residues. Germline trimming cut 3 bases from V and 3 bases from J; bases unmatched to any gene: 10. CDR1 LNHDA and CDR2 SQIVND come from the germline V gene (reference sequence). CDR3 nucleotide sequence: TGTGCCAGTAGTATCTATGGCGGGGGTGGTGACACCGGGGAGCTGTTTTTT. As protein: CASSIYGGGGDTGELFF.

The rearrangement uses TRBV7-6 and TRBJ1-3, with D maybe TRBD1 (5 bases). From germline, CDR1 is SGHVS and CDR2 FNYEAQ. Deletions cut 1 base from V and 0 bases from J, with 16 bases between. CDR3 length equals 18 residues. The CDR3 DNA sequence: TGTGCCAGCAGCTTAGACCCACCGGGACTGCCCTCTGGAAACACCATATATTTT. This translates into CASSLDPPGLPSGNTIYF.

The V and J genes are TRBV7-2 and TRBJ1-1; 7 positions agree with TRBD1. The CDR3 runs 14 residues. With V trimmed by 2 bases and J by 3 bases, 3 bases remained unmatched. In germline, CDR1 is SGHTA, CDR2 FQGNSA. The CDR3 sequence: CASSLSGGYTEAFF. DNA of the CDR3: TGTGCCAGCAGCTTATCAGGGGGTTACACTGAAGCTTTCTTT.

In DNA form, the CDR3 reads TGTGCCAGTAGTCTTAGGGAACGGGAGACCCAGTACTTC. It specifies CASSLRERETQYF. This chain joins TRBV19 and TRBJ2-5; D not certain. CDR1 is LNHDA and CDR2 is SQIVND in the germline V gene (reference sequence). There are 13 residues in the CDR3. V was clipped by 5 bases and J by 5 bases, with 12 bases between them.

The J gene is TRBJ2-3, the V gene TRBV9, with TRBD2 matching over 11 bases. Unmatched junction bases numbered 8, after V lost 4 bases and J lost 4 bases. Germline V gives CDR1 SGDLS, CDR2 YYNGEE. This CDR3 contains 16 residues. The CDR3 loop reads CASSPDSGRAPDTQYF. The DNA of the CDR3 is TGTGCCAGCAGCCCAGATAGCGGGAGGGCCCCAGATACGCAGTATTTT.

This rearrangement joins TRBV15 to TRBJ1-1, with TRBD1 identical over 7 bases. The V gene end was trimmed by 8 bases and the J gene end by 1 base; junction bases not matched to a gene: 7. This CDR3 comprises 14 residues. In germline, CDR1 is LNHNV, CDR2 YYDKDF (reference sequence). The CDR3 DNA sequence: TGTGCCACCCAAAGACAGGGAAGGAACACTGAAGCTTTCTTT. Residues: CATQRQGRNTEAFF. The whole variable domain, remainder taken from reference TRBV15 and TRBJ1-1, is DAMVIQNPRYQVTQFGKPVTLSCSQTLNHNVMYWYQQKSSQAPKLLFHYYDKDFNNEADTPDNFQSRRPNTSFCFLDIRSPGLGDTAMYLCATQRQGRNTEAFFGQGTRLTVV.